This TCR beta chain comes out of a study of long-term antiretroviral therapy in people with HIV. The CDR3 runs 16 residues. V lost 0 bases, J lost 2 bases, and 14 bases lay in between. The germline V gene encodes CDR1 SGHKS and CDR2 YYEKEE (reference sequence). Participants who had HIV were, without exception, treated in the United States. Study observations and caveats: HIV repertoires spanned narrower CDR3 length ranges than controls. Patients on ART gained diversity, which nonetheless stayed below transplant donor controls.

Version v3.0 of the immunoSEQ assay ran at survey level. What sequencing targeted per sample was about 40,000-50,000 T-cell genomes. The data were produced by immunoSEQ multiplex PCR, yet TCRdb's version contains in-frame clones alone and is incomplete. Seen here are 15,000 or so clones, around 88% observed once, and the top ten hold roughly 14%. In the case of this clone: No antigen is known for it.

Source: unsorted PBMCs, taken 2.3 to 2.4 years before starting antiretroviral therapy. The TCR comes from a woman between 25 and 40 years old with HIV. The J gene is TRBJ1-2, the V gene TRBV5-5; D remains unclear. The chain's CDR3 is CASSLAGEPGNYGYTF. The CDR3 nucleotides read TGTGCCAGCAGCTTGGCCGGTGAGCCCGGAAACTATGGCTACACCTTC.